The following is a TCR beta chain sequence with its context. Its antigen is currently not known. Base qualities were left out, and no much larger clone turns up one base away. The source of the sample is a study of blood T cell repertoires in COVID-19 (dated by TCRdb to the early 2020s). Turning to the overall study: The collaborator samples originated in the United States, Italy and Spain and spanned the acute and convalescent phases of COVID-19. The material from the prospective study consisted of cDNA or gDNA derived from T cells, B-cell-depleted T cells, or PBMCs. The dataset comprised deeply sampled blood TCRbeta repertoires from subjects exposed to, actively infected with, or recovered from COVID-19. The repertoires were released in a freely available public database intended as a resource for research on the immune response to SARS-CoV-2. The samples were drawn from the first 160 participants of the ongoing ImmuneRACE study and from 1,254 subjects provided by 6 global collaborators. Nearly every sample came with metadata listing a de-identified subject ID, COVID-19 status, age in years and sex. Where available, HLA class I and class II types were obtained from metadata supplied by the sample provider rather than from assay-based typing. The investigation overall reported the following: How much clinical and demographic metadata was included differed by source and by participant, and the metadata was provided uncurated.

Each collaborating institution followed its own protocols to collect whole blood in K2EDTA tubes. For TCRbeta analysis, collaborators shipped samples in one of three forms: frozen whole blood, isolated PBMCs, or DNA extracted from either of those sample types. TCRbeta CDR3 regions were amplified from genomic DNA by means of the immunoSEQ Assay, a bias-controlled multiplex PCR. As for the authors' bioinformatics: The number of nucleated cells in each sample was estimated by amplification of reference gene primers within the assay. To quantify the absolute abundance of each unique TCRbeta CDR3 rearrangement, sequence reads were collapsed and filtered. For each sample, productive Simpson clonality was calculated as the square root of Simpson's diversity index across productive rearrangements. The table comes from immuneACCESS by way of TCRdb, which keeps in-frame sequences with V and J called. Part of the clones is missing from these tables; in studies checked, under half for an unresolved V gene and the rest for unknown reasons. V and J calls and clone size are as listed in that table; D and trimming were resolved from the DNA. The sample table lists 110,000 or so clones, around 87% of them with a count of one. The ten largest clonotypes hold approximately 28% of the sample.

Including the terminal cysteine and phenylalanine, the CDR3 comprises 15 residues. Only CDR3 DNA is held: 45 bases, read in frame from base 1. Trimming removed 0 bases from V and 4 bases from J, leaving 10 bases between the germline ends. Taken from the germline V gene, the CDR1 and CDR2 loops are MNHEY and SVGAGI. The receptor chain draws on TRBV6-5 and TRBJ1-5, with the D segment identity uncertain. The clonotype comes from a man between 65 and 85 years old with active or convalescent COVID-19. The material sequenced was peripheral blood. The CDR3 region reads CASSYSGKANQPQHF. The nucleotides read TGTGCCAGCAGTTACTCGGGCAAGGCGAATCAGCCCCAGCATTTT.